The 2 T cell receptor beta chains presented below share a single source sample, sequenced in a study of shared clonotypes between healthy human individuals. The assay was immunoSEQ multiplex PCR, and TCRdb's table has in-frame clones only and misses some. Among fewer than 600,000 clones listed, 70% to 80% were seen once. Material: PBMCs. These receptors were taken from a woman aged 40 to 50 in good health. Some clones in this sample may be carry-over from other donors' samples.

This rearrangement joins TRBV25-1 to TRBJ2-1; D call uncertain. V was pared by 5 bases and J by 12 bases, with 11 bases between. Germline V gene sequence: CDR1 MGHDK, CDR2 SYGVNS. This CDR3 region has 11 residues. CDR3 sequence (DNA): TGTGCCAGCAGTCCCCTTAGGGTGCAGTTCTTC. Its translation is CASSPLRVQFF.

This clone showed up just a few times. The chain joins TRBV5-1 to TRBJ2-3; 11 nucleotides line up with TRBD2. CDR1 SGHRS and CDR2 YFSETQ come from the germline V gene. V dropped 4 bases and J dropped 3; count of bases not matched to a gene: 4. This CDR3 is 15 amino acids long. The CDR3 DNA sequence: TGCGCCAGCAGCCGGACTAGCGGGTATACAGATACGCAGTATTTT. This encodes CASSRTSGYTDTQYF.